This T cell receptor (beta chain) was retrieved from a study of blood T cell repertoires in COVID-19. Study-wide context: Acute-phase and convalescent COVID-19 samples originated in the United States, Italy and Spain.

In this sample, this clone turned up once. Here immunoSEQ multiplex PCR was the method, and the copy in TCRdb shows in-frame clones only, minus some. The sample has approximately 63,000 clones, around four fifths seen once. This clonotype originated in a woman aged 70-85 years with acute or convalescent COVID-19. Sequenced material: peripheral blood.

The CDR3 DNA is TGTGCCAGTAGTATTGGGGAGGGCTATGGCTACACCTTC. Amino acids: CASSIGEGYGYTF. The genes are TRBV19 and TRBJ1-2; the D is unclear. Germline V gives CDR1 LNHDA, CDR2 SQIVND (reference sequence). The CDR3 totals 13 residues. Between the trimmed V and J ends, which lost 3 bases and 4 bases, there was a span of 9 bases.